This TCR beta chain was found in a study of T cells in Graves' hyperthyroidism and ophthalmopathy. Regarding the study as a whole: A model of 13 V-J features distinguished ophthalmopathy from stable hyperthyroidism. Appearing also in blood were most of the thyroid clonotypes expanded above 0.001.

Germline assignment: CDR1 KGHSH and CDR2 LQKENI. This CDR3 contains 15 residues. V dropped 2 bases and J dropped 7; count of bases not matched to a gene: 7. To note about this clonotype: Its specificity is not known.

Amplification yielded TCR beta CDR3 regions, with RNA transcripts as the source. A first-round RT-PCR of the TCR CDR3 used the HTBI primer set. TCRdb called the multiplex PCR reads again in MiXCR, with one record for every CDR3 protein. The repertoire holds approximately 600,000 distinct CDR3 sequences, under 15% seen once, with around 4.5% in the top ten. Sequencing was done on a sample of blood. This chain uses TRBV18 with TRBJ2-2; TRBD2 matches 7 bases. The sequence came from a woman aged 40 to 50 with Graves' ophthalmopathy. The chain's CDR3 is CASSPRIAGIGELFF. Here the CDR3 DNA reads TGTGCCAGCTCACCAAGAATAGCGGGTATCGGGGAGCTGTTTTTT.